This T cell receptor beta chain was recorded in a study of cytomegalovirus exposure and HLA in healthy donors. This CDR3 contains 18 residues. PCR primers comprised 60 Vbeta and 13 Jbeta primers. The method was immunoSEQ multiplex PCR; TCRdb's version includes in-frame clones alone and lacks a portion of them. The profile shows approximately 150,000 clones, 75% to 85% of them singletons. Sequenced sample: PBMCs. The receptor comes from a middle-aged man in good health and CMV-seropositive. The chain links TRBV21-1 to TRBJ1-2; TRBD1, the D gene given by the table, was not confirmed from the DNA. TRBV21-1 is annotated as a pseudogene. Written as DNA, the CDR3 is TGTGCCAGCAGCAAAGCGCTAGGTCAGGGGGATCGTGCCTATGGCTACACCTTC. Encoded protein: CASSKALGQGDRAYGYTF.